A single sample is the source of the 7 T cell receptor beta chains below, sequenced in a study of blood T cell repertoires in COVID-19. Clones were read by immunoSEQ multiplex PCR, and TCRdb kept only the in-frame ones, dropping some. The sample contains around 30,000 clones, roughly 80% of which appear only once. Sequenced sample: peripheral blood. Receptors originate from a human donor in a cohort sampled during active COVID-19.

The CDR3 protein is CAWKSGTSGGASQYF. In nucleotides, the CDR3 is TGTGCCTGGAAATCCGGGACTAGCGGGGGAGCGTCGCAGTATTTT. The chain carries TRBV30 and TRBJ2-3, with 14 bases fitting TRBD2. The CDR3 extends over 15 amino acids. Germline CDR1 is GTSNPN and CDR2 is SVGIG (reference sequence). With 4 bases clipped from V and 10 bases from J, the junction kept 10 bases outside the gene matches.

The V and J genes are TRBV7-3 and TRBJ2-5, with 12 nucleotides matching TRBD2. Germline CDR1 and CDR2: SGHTA and FQGTGA. The trim removed 5 bases at V and 9 bases at J, leaving 4 bases unmatched. CDR3 size: 13 residues. Here the CDR3 DNA reads TGTGCCAGCAGCGGGACTAGCGGGCGGGCCCAGTACTTC. Its translation: CASSGTSGRAQYF.

The chain employs TRBV18 and TRBJ1-2; a weak D match, TRBD1 (6 bases). Per germline, CDR1 KGHSH and CDR2 LQKENI. V was trimmed by 6 bases and J by 7 bases, leaving 18 bases between them. This CDR3 has 14 residues. The CDR3 DNA sequence: TGTGCCAGCTCTCCAGAGGGGGTCTTCGGTGGCTACACCTTC. Translating gives CASSPEGVFGGYTF.

This sequence joins TRBV29-1 and TRBJ1-1, with 10 positions matching TRBD1. Trimming took 7 bases from V and 0 from J; bases not matched to a gene: 2. CDR3 length: 13 amino acids. Germline V gene data show CDR1 as SQVTM and CDR2 as ANQGSEA. CDR3 amino acids: CSGGQGMNTEAFF. The CDR3 nucleotides are TGCAGCGGGGGACAGGGGATGAACACTGAAGCTTTCTTT.

The V call is TRBV20-1, the J call TRBJ2-7; 8 nucleotides align to TRBD1. V shed 3 bases, J shed 4 bases, and the junction held 8 bases outside the gene matches. The CDR3 has 14 residues. Germline CDR1 DFQATT, CDR2 SNEGSKA (reference sequence). The CDR3, as DNA: TGCAGTGCTAGTTACAGGGGGAAGGTGTACGAGCAGTACTTC. Translation gives CSASYRGKVYEQYF.

This rearrangement joins TRBV4-1 to TRBJ2-5; 9 nucleotides match TRBD1. Germline V CDR1 and CDR2: MGHRA, YSYEKL. The CDR3 length is 15 residues. The V and J ends lost 1 base and 2 bases, in that order; junction bases with no gene match: 2. CDR3: CASSQGDRAQETQYF. The CDR3 bases are TGCGCCAGCAGCCAAGGGGACAGGGCGCAAGAGACCCAGTACTTC.

The chain recombines TRBV6-5 with TRBJ2-3; TRBD2 agrees at 10 bases. Germline assignment: CDR1 MNHEY and CDR2 SVGAGI. The CDR3 contains 15 residues. V gave up 5 bases and J gave up 12 bases; unmatched junction bases: 14. CDR3 protein: CASSPKRGGGSSQYF. CDR3 DNA: TGTGCCAGCAGTCCTAAGCGGGGGGGAGGCTCTTCCCAGTATTTT.